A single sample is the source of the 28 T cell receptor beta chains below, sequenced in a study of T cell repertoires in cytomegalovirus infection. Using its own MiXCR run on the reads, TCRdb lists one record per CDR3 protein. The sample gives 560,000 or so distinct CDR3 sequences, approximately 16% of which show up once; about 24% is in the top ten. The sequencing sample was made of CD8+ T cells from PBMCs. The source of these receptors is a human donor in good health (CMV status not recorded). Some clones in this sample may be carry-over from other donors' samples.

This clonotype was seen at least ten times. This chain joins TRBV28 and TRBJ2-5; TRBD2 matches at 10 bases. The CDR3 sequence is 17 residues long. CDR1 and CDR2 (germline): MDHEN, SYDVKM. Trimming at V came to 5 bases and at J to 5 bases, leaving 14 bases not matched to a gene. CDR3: CASSRTPVAGGEETQYF. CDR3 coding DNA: TGTGCCAGCAGTAGAACTCCTGTAGCGGGAGGTGAGGAGACCCAGTACTTC.

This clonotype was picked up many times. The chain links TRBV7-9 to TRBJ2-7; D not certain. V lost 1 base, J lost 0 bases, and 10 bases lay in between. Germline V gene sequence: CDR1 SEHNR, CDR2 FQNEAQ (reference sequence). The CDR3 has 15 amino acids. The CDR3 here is CASSLGAEISYEQYF. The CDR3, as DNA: TGTGCCAGCAGCTTAGGGGCGGAGATCTCCTACGAGCAGTACTTC.

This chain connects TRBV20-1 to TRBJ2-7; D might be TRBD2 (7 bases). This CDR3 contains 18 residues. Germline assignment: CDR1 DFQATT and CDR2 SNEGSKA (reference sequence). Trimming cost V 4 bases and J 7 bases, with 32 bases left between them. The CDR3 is CSATRGGGSSLVLGEQYF. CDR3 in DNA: TGCAGTGCTACGAGGGGGGGAGGCAGCTCCCTGGTTTTGGGGGAGCAGTACTTC.

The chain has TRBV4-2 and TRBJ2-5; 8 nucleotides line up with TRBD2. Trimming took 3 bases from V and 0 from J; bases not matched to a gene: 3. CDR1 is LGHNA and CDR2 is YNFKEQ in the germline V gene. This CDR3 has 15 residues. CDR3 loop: CASSQGGRYQETQYF. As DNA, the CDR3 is TGTGCCAGCAGCCAGGGCGGGAGGTACCAAGAGACCCAGTACTTC.

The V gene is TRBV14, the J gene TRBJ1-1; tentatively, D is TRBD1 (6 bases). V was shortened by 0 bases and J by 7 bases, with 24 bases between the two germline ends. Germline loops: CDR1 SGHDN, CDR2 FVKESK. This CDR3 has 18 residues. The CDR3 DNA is TGTGCCAGCAGCCAAGAATTACGGGGCAGGGGTCCCGGAAGTGAAGCTTTCTTT. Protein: CASSQELRGRGPGSEAFF. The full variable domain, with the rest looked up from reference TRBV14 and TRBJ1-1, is EAGVTQFPSHSVIEKGQTVTLRCDPISGHDNLYWYRRVMGKEIKFLLHFVKESKQDESGMPNNRFLAERTGGTYSTLKVQPAELEDSGVYFCASSQELRGRGPGSEAFFGQGTRLTVV.

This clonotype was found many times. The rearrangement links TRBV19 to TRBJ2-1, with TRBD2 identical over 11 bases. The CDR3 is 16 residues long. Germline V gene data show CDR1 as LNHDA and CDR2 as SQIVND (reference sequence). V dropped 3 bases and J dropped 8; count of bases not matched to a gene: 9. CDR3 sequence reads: CASSILTSGGRDEQFF. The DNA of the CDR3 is TGTGCCAGTAGTATCCTCACTAGCGGGGGTAGGGATGAGCAGTTCTTC.

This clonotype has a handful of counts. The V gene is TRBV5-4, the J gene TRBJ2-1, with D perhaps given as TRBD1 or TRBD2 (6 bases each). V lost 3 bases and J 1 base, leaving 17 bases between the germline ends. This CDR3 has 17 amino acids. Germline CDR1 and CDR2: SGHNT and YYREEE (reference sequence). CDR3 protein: CASSSGDTGMSYNEQFF. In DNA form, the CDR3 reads TGTGCCAGCAGCTCGGGGGACACGGGAATGTCCTACAATGAGCAGTTCTTC. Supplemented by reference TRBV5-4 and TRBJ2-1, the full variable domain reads ETGVTQSPTHLIKTRGQQVTLRCSSQSGHNTVSWYQQALGQGPQFIFQYYREEENGRGNFPPRFSGLQFPNYSSELNVNALELDDSALYLCASSSGDTGMSYNEQFFGPGTRLTVL.

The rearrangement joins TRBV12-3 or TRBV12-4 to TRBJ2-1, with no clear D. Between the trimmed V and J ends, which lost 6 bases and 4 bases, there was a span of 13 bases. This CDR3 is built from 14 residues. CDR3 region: CASSPTYRYNEQFF. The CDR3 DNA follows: TGTGCCAGCAGCCCTACCTACCGATACAATGAGCAGTTCTTC.

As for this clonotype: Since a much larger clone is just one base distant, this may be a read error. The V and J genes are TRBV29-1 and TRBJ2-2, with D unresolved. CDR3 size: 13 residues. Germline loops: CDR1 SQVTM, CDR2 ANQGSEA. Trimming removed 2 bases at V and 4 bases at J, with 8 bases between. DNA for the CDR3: TGCAGCGTTGAAAAGGCCGCCACCGGGGAGCTGTTTTTT. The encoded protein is CSVEKAATGELFF.

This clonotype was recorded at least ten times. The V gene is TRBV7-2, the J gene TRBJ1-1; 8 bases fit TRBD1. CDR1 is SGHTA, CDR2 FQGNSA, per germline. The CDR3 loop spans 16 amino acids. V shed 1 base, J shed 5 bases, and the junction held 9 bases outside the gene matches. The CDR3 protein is CASSLGRRGRKTEAFF. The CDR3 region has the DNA TGTGCCAGCAGCTTAGGGCGCAGGGGGCGGAAAACTGAAGCTTTCTTT. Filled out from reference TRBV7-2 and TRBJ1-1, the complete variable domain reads GAGVSQSPSNKVTEKGKDVELRCDPISGHTALYWYRQSLGQGLEFLIYFQGNSAPDKSGLPSDRFSAERTGGSVSTLTIQRTQQEDSAVYLCASSLGRRGRKTEAFFGQGTRLTVV.

The CDR3 here is CASSAGTAYGYTF. For the CDR3, the DNA is TGTGCCAGCAGCGCCGGGACGGCCTATGGCTACACCTTC. This chain connects TRBV9 to TRBJ1-2; D possibly corresponds to TRBD1 (5 bases). The CDR3 loop spans 13 amino acids. Germline V gene sequence: CDR1 SGDLS, CDR2 YYNGEE. Trimming removed 3 bases from V and 4 bases from J, with 10 bases in between.

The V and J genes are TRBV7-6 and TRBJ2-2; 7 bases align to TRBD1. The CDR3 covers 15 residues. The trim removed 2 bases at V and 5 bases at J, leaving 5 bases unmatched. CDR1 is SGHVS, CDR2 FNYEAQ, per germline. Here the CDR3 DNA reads TGTGCCAGCAGCTTAAATCAGGGGGATACCGGGGAGCTGTTTTTT. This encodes CASSLNQGDTGELFF.

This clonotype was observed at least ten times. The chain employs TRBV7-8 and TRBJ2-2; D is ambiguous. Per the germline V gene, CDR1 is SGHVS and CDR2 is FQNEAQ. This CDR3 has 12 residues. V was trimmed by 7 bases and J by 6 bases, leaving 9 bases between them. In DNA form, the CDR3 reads TGTGCCAGCACCTTCGTGGCCGGGGAGCTGTTTTTT. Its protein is CASTFVAGELFF.

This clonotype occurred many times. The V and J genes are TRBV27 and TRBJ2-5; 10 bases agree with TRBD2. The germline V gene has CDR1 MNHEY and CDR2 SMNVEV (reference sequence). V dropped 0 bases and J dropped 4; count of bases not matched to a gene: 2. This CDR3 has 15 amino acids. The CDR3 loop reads CASSLSASGGETQYF. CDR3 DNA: TGTGCCAGCAGTTTATCCGCTAGCGGGGGAGAGACCCAGTACTTC.

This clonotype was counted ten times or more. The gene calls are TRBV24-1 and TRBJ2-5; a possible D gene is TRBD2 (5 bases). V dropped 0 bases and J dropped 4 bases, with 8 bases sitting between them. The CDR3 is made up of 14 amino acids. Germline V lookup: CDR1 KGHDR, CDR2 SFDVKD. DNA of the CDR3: TGTGCCACCAGTGATTTGGAGGGCGGAGAGACCCAGTACTTC. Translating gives CATSDLEGGETQYF.

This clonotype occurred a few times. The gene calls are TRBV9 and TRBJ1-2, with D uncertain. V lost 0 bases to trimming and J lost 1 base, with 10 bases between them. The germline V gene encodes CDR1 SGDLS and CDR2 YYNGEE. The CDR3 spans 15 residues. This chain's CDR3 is CASSVAREGNYGYTF. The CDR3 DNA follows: TGTGCCAGCAGCGTAGCTAGGGAGGGTAACTATGGCTACACCTTC. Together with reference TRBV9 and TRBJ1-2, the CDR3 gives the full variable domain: DSGVTQTPKHLITATGQRVTLRCSPRSGDLSVYWYQQSLDQGLQFLIQYYNGEERAKGNILERFSAQQFPDLHSELNLSSLELGDSALYFCASSVAREGNYGYTFGSGTRLTVV.

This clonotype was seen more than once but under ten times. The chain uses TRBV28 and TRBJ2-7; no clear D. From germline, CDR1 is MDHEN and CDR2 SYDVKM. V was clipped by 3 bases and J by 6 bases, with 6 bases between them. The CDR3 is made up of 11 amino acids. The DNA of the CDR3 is TGTGCCAGCAGTTTTTCAACCGAGCAGTACTTC. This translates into CASSFSTEQYF.

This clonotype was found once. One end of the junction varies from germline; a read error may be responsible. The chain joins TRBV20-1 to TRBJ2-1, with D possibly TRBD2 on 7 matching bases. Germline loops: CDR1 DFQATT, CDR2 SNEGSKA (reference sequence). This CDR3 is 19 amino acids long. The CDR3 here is CSAREGSLGGGGWYNEQSF. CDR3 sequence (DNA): TGCAGTGCTAGAGAAGGGTCCTTGGGAGGGGGAGGATGGTACAATGAGCAGTCCTTC.

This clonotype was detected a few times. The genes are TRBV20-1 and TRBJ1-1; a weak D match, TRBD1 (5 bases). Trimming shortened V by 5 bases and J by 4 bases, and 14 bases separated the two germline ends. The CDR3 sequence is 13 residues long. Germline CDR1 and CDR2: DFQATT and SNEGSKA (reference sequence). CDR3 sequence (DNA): TGCAGTGCTCCTCGGGGCGCGATCACTGAAGCTTTCTTT. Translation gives CSAPRGAITEAFF.

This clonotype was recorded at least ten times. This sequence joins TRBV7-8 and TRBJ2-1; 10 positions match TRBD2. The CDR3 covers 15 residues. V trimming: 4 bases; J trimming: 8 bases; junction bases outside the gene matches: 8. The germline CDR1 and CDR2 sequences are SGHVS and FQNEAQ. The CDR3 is CASSSASGSNHEQFF. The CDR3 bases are TGTGCCAGCAGCTCGGCTAGCGGGAGTAACCATGAGCAGTTCTTC.

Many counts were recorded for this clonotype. The CDR3 coding sequence is TGTGCCAGCAGCCAGGGGTGGGGAGGGCAAGAGACCCAGTACTTC. This encodes CASSQGWGGQETQYF. This sequence joins TRBV7-2 and TRBJ2-5, with D perhaps TRBD2 (7 bases). Germline V gene data show CDR1 as SGHTA and CDR2 as FQGNSA. Trimming stripped 5 bases from V and 2 bases from J, with 15 bases between. The CDR3 loop spans 15 amino acids.

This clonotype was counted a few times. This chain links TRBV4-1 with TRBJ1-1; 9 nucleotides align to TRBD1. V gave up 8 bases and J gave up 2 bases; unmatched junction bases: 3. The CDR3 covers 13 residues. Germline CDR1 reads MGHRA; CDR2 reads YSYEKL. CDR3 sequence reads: CASVDRGNTEAFF. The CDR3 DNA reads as TGCGCCAGCGTGGACAGGGGAAACACTGAAGCTTTCTTT.

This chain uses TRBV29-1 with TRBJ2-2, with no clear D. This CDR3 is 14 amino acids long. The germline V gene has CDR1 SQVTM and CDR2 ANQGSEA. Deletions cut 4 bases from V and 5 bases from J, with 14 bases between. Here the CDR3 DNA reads TGCAGCGTTGTCGCGACCGATCCGACCGGGGAGCTGTTTTTT. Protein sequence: CSVVATDPTGELFF.

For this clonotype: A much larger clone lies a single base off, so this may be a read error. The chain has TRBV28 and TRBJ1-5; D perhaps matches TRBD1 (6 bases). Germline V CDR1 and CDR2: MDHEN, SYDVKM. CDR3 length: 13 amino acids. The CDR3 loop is CASHSGGNKPQHF. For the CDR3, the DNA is TGTGCCAGCCACTCGGGGGGCAATAAGCCCCAGCATTTT.

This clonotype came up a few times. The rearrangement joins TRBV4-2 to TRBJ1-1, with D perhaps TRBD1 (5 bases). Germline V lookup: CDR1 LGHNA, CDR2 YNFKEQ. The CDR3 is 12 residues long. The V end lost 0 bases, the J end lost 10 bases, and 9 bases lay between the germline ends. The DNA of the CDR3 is TGTGCCAGCAGCCAAGATGGGGCGCGAGCTTTCTTT. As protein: CASSQDGARAFF.

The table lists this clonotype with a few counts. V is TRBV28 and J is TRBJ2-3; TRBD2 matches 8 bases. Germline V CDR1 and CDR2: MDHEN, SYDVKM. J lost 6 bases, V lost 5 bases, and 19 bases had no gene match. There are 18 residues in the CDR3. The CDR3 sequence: CASSSPREGPESWDTQYF. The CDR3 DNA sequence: TGTGCCAGCAGTAGTCCCCGGGAGGGCCCCGAGAGTTGGGATACGCAGTATTTT. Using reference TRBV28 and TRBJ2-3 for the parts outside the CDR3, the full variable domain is DVKVTQSSRYLVKRTGEKVFLECVQDMDHENMFWYRQDPGLGLRLIYFSYDVKMKEKGDIPEGYSVSREKKERFSLILESASTNQTSMYLCASSSPREGPESWDTQYFGPGTRLTVL.

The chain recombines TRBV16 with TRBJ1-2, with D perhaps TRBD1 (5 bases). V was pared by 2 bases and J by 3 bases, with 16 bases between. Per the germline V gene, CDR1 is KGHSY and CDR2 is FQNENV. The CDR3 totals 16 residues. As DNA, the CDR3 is TGTGCCAGCAGCCAACTCCCGGTACTGGGGGACTATGGCTACACCTTC. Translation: CASSQLPVLGDYGYTF.

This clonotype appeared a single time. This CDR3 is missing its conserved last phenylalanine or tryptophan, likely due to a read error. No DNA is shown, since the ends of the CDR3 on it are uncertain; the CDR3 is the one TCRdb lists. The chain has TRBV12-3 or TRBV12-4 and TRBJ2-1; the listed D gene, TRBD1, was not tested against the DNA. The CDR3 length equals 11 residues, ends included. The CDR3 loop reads CASSPGPGWFL.